The rows below give T cell receptor beta chains drawn from one sample of a study of OX40 agonist ivuxolimab in advanced cancers. The assay was immunoSEQ multiplex PCR, and TCRdb's table has in-frame clones only and misses some. The table has tens of thousands of clones, approximately 90% seen once; the top ten hold roughly 0.5%. The sequenced sample was CD4+ or CD8+ T cells sorted from blood, obtained in a trial of the OX40 agonist ivuxolimab. The receptor source for this set is an adult with an advanced solid tumor such as melanoma, head and neck, liver or kidney cancer. Both conserved end residues are part of each CDR3. The D gene is left open where the match is weak. Clone size is not always given. Where it is, it says once, few, many or a class for expanded clones.

abundance: -; j_gene: TRBJ1-3; v_gene: TRBV28; d_gene: -; CDR3nt: TGTGCCAGCAGTTTATTGGGCGGGAACACCATATATTTT; CDR3aa: CASSLLGGNTIYF
abundance: -; j_gene: TRBJ2-1; v_gene: TRBV10-2; d_gene: -; CDR3nt: TGCGCCAGCTCATGGGAGAATGGTTACAATGAGCAGTTCTTC; CDR3aa: CASSWENGYNEQFF
abundance: -; j_gene: TRBJ2-7; v_gene: TRBV18; d_gene: TRBD2; CDR3nt: TGTGCCAGCTCACCACCGGGAGGGATGGTGAACGAGCAGTACTTC; CDR3aa: CASSPPGGMVNEQYF
abundance: -; j_gene: TRBJ2-1; v_gene: TRBV7-9; d_gene: -; CDR3nt: TGTGCCAGCAGCCACAGCGAGAACAATGAGCAGTTCTTC; CDR3aa: CASSHSENNEQFF
abundance: -; j_gene: TRBJ2-1; v_gene: TRBV30; d_gene: -; CDR3nt: TGTGCCTGGAGTGTTTTCGGCTCCTACAATGAGCAGTTCTTC; CDR3aa: CAWSVFGSYNEQFF
abundance: -; j_gene: TRBJ2-7; v_gene: TRBV30; d_gene: TRBD2; CDR3nt: TGTGCCTGGAGTGTAGCTAGCGGGTCGTACGAGCAGTACTTC; CDR3aa: CAWSVASGSYEQYF
abundance: -; j_gene: TRBJ2-5; v_gene: TRBV19; d_gene: -; CDR3nt: TGTGCCAGTAGTAACCGGGGACACATCCAAGAGACCCAGTACTTC; CDR3aa: CASSNRGHIQETQYF
abundance: -; j_gene: TRBJ2-5; v_gene: TRBV25-1; d_gene: TRBD2; CDR3nt: TGTGCCAGCAAGGGGGCTAGCGGGGTCCAAGAGACCCAGTACTTC; CDR3aa: CASKGASGVQETQYF
abundance: -; j_gene: TRBJ2-7; v_gene: TRBV6-1; d_gene: TRBD2; CDR3nt: TGTGCCAGCAGTGTACTAGCGGGAGACCCCTACGAGCAGTACTTC; CDR3aa: CASSVLAGDPYEQYF
abundance: -; j_gene: TRBJ1-2; v_gene: TRBV30; d_gene: -; CDR3nt: TGTGCCTGGAGTGTACTTTCCCAGGGCTATAACTATGGCTACACCTTC; CDR3aa: CAWSVLSQGYNYGYTF
abundance: -; j_gene: TRBJ1-3; v_gene: TRBV6-6; d_gene: -; CDR3nt: TGTGCCAGCAGGGACCGAAACACCATATATTTT; CDR3aa: CASRDRNTIYF
abundance: few; j_gene: TRBJ2-1; v_gene: TRBV28; d_gene: TRBD2; CDR3nt: TGTGCCAGCAGAACCGGGACTAGCGGGAGCGCTGAGCAGTTCTTC; CDR3aa: CASRTGTSGSAEQFF
abundance: -; j_gene: TRBJ2-2; v_gene: TRBV4-2; d_gene: -; CDR3nt: TGTGCCAGCAGCCAAGGTGGGGCAGGGGTCGGGGAGCTGTTTTTT; CDR3aa: CASSQGGAGVGELFF
abundance: -; j_gene: TRBJ2-5; v_gene: TRBV25-1; d_gene: TRBD2; CDR3nt: TGTGCCAGCAGTGATTCCGGGGGGGCGGGAGAGACCCAGTACTTC; CDR3aa: CASSDSGGAGETQYF
abundance: -; j_gene: TRBJ1-4; v_gene: TRBV6-6; d_gene: -; CDR3nt: TGTGCCAGCAGTTACACAGGCTTCCAGAATGAAAAACTGTTTTTT; CDR3aa: CASSYTGFQNEKLFF
abundance: -; j_gene: TRBJ1-4; v_gene: TRBV5-6; d_gene: -; CDR3nt: TGTGCCCCCCCCTTAGGTGGAAAACTGTTTTTT; CDR3aa: CAPPLGGKLFF
abundance: -; j_gene: TRBJ1-5; v_gene: TRBV18; d_gene: -; CDR3nt: TGTGCCAGCTCACCAGCCATCCTTAGGCAGCCCCAGCATTTT; CDR3aa: CASSPAILRQPQHF
abundance: -; j_gene: TRBJ2-5; v_gene: TRBV11-3; d_gene: -; CDR3nt: TGTGCCAGCAGCTTCGGTCTGGGTCCGGAAGAGACCCAGTACTTC; CDR3aa: CASSFGLGPEETQYF
abundance: once; j_gene: TRBJ2-7; v_gene: TRBV5-1; d_gene: TRBD1; CDR3nt: TGCGCCAGCAGCACACCCGACAGGGGGGTCAACGAGCAGTACTTC; CDR3aa: CASSTPDRGVNEQYF